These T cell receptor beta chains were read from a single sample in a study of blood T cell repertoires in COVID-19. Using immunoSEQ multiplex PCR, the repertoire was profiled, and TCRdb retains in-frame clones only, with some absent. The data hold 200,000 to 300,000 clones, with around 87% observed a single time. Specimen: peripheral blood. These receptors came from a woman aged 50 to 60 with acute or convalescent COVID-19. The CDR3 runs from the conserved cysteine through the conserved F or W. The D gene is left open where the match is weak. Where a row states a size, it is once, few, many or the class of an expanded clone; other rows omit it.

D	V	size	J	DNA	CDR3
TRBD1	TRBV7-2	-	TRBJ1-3	TGTGCCAGCAGCCGGGGACCAAGGCCAGGGGGCCATGGAAACACCATATATTTT	CASSRGPRPGGHGNTIYF
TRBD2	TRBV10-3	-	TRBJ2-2	TGTGCCATGACGACTAGCGACACGAACACCGGGGAGCTGTTTTTT	CAMTTSDTNTGELFF
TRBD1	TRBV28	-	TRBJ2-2	TGTGCCAGCCTCGGACAGGGGGCGAACACCGGGGAGCTGTTTTTT	CASLGQGANTGELFF
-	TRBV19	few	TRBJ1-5	TGTGCCAGTCGACGACAGAATAGCAATCAGCCCCAGCATTTT	CASRRQNSNQPQHF
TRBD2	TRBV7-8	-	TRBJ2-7	TGTGCCAGCAGCTTAGGACTAGCGGCTGACGAGCAGTACTTC	CASSLGLAADEQYF
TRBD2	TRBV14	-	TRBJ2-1	TGTGCCAGCAGCCAAGATCAGAAGAGACTAGCAAGTAGCAATGAGCAGTTCTTC	CASSQDQKRLASSNEQFF
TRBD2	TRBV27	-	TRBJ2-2	TGTGCCAGCAGTTTATTCCCCCCACGGGAGGGCCGGGGCACCGGGGAGCTGTTTTTT	CASSLFPPREGRGTGELFF
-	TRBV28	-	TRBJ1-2	TGTGCCAGCAGTTCCCCCGGGACACGTAACTATGGCTACACCTTC	CASSSPGTRNYGYTF
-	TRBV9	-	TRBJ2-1	TGTGCCAGCAGCGTGACAGAAAACTCCTACAATGAGCAGTTCTTC	CASSVTENSYNEQFF
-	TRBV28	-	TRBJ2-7	TGTGCCAGCATAGGAGTACGGGATTACGAGCAGTACTTC	CASIGVRDYEQYF
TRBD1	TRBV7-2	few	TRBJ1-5	TGTGCCAGCAGCTTAACCGGGACAGGGGGTCGTCAGCCCCAGCATTTT	CASSLTGTGGRQPQHF
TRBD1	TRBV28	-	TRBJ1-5	TGTGCCAGCAGGACAGGGACAGGGGGTATCGAGCCCCAGCATTTT	CASRTGTGGIEPQHF
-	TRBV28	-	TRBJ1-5	TGTGCCAGCAGGCGGGACTTAAGTCAGCCCCAGCATTTT	CASRRDLSQPQHF
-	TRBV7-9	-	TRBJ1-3	TGTGCCAGCAGCCCCAGGGGACCCTCTGGAAACACCATATATTTT	CASSPRGPSGNTIYF
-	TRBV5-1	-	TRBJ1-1	TGCGCCAGCAGCTTGCGGGTAGACACTGAAGCTTTCTTT	CASSLRVDTEAFF
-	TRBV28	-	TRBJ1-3	TGTGCCAGCAGTTTATCGCTAGGGGCCTTCTCTGGAAACACCATATATTTT	CASSLSLGAFSGNTIYF
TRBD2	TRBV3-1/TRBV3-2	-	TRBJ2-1	TGTGCCAGCAGCCCCACCATACTAGCGGGAGGTGTACTTTTGGGTGGCAATGAGCAGTTCTTC	CASSPTILAGGVLLGGNEQFF
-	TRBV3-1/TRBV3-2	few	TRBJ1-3	TGTGCCAGCAGCCCCTCAGCGGGGAACGGAAACACCATATATTTT	CASSPSAGNGNTIYF
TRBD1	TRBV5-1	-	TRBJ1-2	TGCGCCAGCAGCTTTGGGGCCCAGGACAGGATCTATGGCTACACCTTC	CASSFGAQDRIYGYTF
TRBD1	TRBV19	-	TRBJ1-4	TGTGCCAGTAGTACGGACAGGAGGCTTGAAAAACTGTTTTTT	CASSTDRRLEKLFF
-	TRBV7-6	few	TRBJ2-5	TGTGCCAGCAGCTTAGTCAACCAAGAGACCCAGTACTTC	CASSLVNQETQYF
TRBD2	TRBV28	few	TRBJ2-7	TGTGCCAGCAGTTCCCTACTAGCGGGAGGGCCCGAGCAGTACTTC	CASSSLLAGGPEQYF
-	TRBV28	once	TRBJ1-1	TGTGCCAGCATCATCCCCCTCAGGGCTTTCTTT	CASIIPLRAFF